Listed below are T cell receptor beta chains from one sample, sequenced in a study of OX40 agonist ivuxolimab in advanced cancers. Here immunoSEQ multiplex PCR was the method, and the copy in TCRdb shows in-frame clones only, minus some. The sample comprises more than 70,000 clones, approximately 91% of which are singletons, and approximately 0.3% rests with the top ten. The sequencing here drew on CD4+ or CD8+ T cells sorted from blood, taken in a trial of the OX40 agonist ivuxolimab. The receptors were gathered from an adult with an advanced solid tumor such as melanoma, head and neck, liver or kidney cancer. Each CDR3 is given with its conserved first and last residue. D genes are given only for firm matches. Rows give clone size only sometimes, using once, few, many, or a class for an expanded clone.

CDR3	DNA	D	size	V	J
CASSIDGRGGYTF	TGTGCCAGCAGCATCGACGGGCGAGGGGGCTACACCTTC	NA	NA	TRBV7-2	TRBJ1-2
CASTFSSGASGELFF	TGCGCCAGCACGTTTTCCAGCGGGGCCAGTGGGGAGCTGTTTTTT	TRBD2	NA	TRBV5-1	TRBJ2-2
CASSSSPASQETQYF	TGTGCCAGCAGCTCTAGCCCGGCATCCCAAGAGACCCAGTACTTC	NA	NA	TRBV7-2	TRBJ2-5
CASSPQIASTNEKLFF	TGCGCCAGCAGCCCCCAAATAGCGTCAACTAATGAAAAACTGTTTTTT	NA	NA	TRBV4-1	TRBJ1-4
CASSLGLAGRADTQYF	TGTGCCAGCAGCCTCGGACTAGCGGGAAGGGCAGATACGCAGTATTTT	TRBD2	NA	TRBV14	TRBJ2-3
CASSPGLADEQYF	TGTGCCAGCTCACCCGGACTAGCGGACGAGCAGTACTTC	TRBD2	NA	TRBV18	TRBJ2-7
CASSLSGTGLDQPQHF	TGTGCCAGCAGTTTATCGGGAACAGGGCTCGATCAGCCCCAGCATTTT	NA	NA	TRBV27	TRBJ1-5
CAISRGGTSRDYEQYF	TGTGCCATCAGCCGAGGGGGGACTAGCAGGGACTACGAGCAGTACTTC	TRBD2	NA	TRBV10-3	TRBJ2-7
CASSLEPSTEAFF	TGCGCCAGCAGCTTGGAGCCTAGCACTGAAGCTTTCTTT	NA	NA	TRBV5-1	TRBJ1-1
CASTTRADNTEAFF	TGTGCCAGTACCACGCGGGCGGATAACACTGAAGCTTTCTTT	NA	NA	TRBV19	TRBJ1-1
CASSPHRLTQRGAGELFF	TGTGCCAGCTCACCACACAGGCTTACCCAACGGGGTGCCGGGGAGCTGTTTTTT	NA	NA	TRBV18	TRBJ2-2
CASRIRGAGEQYF	TGTGCCAGCAGGATTCGGGGGGCTGGCGAGCAGTACTTC	NA	once	TRBV27	TRBJ2-7
CASSIDRGGRGEQFF	TGTGCCAGTAGTATAGATCGGGGTGGGAGGGGTGAGCAGTTCTTC	TRBD2	NA	TRBV19	TRBJ2-1
CASSETSGGGYEQYF	TGTGCCAGTAGTGAGACTAGCGGGGGGGGCTACGAGCAGTACTTC	TRBD2	NA	TRBV19	TRBJ2-7
CASSEGGTYEQYF	TGTGCCAGCAGTGAGGGCGGCACCTACGAGCAGTACTTC	NA	NA	TRBV25-1	TRBJ2-7
CASSLFGTGDTGELFF	TGTGCCAGCAGCTTATTCGGGACAGGGGACACCGGGGAGCTGTTTTTT	TRBD1	NA	TRBV7-2	TRBJ2-2
CASSQAPGTGVEKLFF	TGTGCCAGCAGCCAAGCCCCCGGGACAGGGGTTGAAAAACTGTTTTTT	TRBD1	NA	TRBV4-2	TRBJ1-4
CAIGLAGANTGELFF	TGTGCCATTGGACTAGCGGGAGCCAACACCGGGGAGCTGTTTTTT	TRBD2	NA	TRBV10-3	TRBJ2-2
CASSGGSGGYYNEQFF	TGTGCCAGCAGTGGTGGTAGCGGGGGCTACTACAATGAGCAGTTCTTC	TRBD2	NA	TRBV6-1	TRBJ2-1
CAISESGKFYEQYF	TGTGCCATCAGTGAGTCGGGCAAATTCTACGAGCAGTACTTC	NA	NA	TRBV10-3	TRBJ2-7
CASSESSGRVSDTQYF	TGTGCCAGCAGTGAATCTAGCGGGAGGGTTTCAGATACGCAGTATTTT	TRBD2	NA	TRBV28	TRBJ2-3
CASSYDRSPTKIAKNIQYF	TGTGCCAGCAGTTATGACCGGAGTCCCACCAAAATAGCCAAAAACATTCAGTACTTC	NA	NA	TRBV28	TRBJ2-4
CASSPQPVQETQYF	TGCGCCAGCAGCCCGCAGCCGGTCCAAGAGACCCAGTACTTC	NA	NA	TRBV5-1	TRBJ2-5
CASYPGARGAFF	TGTGCCAGCTATCCGGGAGCTAGGGGAGCTTTCTTT	NA	once	TRBV2	TRBJ1-1
CASAAGTLDIQYF	TGCGCCAGCGCCGCCGGCACGTTGGACATTCAGTACTTC	NA	NA	TRBV5-1	TRBJ2-4
CASSTDRNEQFF	TGTGCCAGCAGCACAGATAGGAATGAGCAGTTCTTC	NA	NA	TRBV11-2	TRBJ2-1
CASSRTTGRGTDTQYF	TGTGCCAGCTCACGTACGACAGGGCGCGGCACAGATACGCAGTATTTT	TRBD1	NA	TRBV18	TRBJ2-3
CASSLEIGGGYEQYF	TGCGCCAGCAGCTTGGAAATAGGGGGAGGGTACGAGCAGTACTTC	NA	NA	TRBV5-1	TRBJ2-7